Below, 24 T cell receptor beta chains from the same sample are listed, as sequenced in a study of T-cell memory formation after mild COVID-19. TCRdb used MiXCR to reprocess the 5' RACE reads, holding one entry per CDR3 protein. This sample has 250,000 to 300,000 distinct CDR3 sequences, with 15% found just once. The sample comprised PBMCs or a T cell subset sorted from them (not recorded which). Receptors originate from a man aged 18-30 years who had mild COVID-19 (a few samples of this study predate the infection). Cell type and time point are not known.

Many counts were recorded for this clonotype. The chain uses TRBV5-1 and TRBJ2-5; D remains unclear. The germline V gene has CDR1 SGHRS and CDR2 YFSETQ. V gave up 0 bases and J gave up 2 bases, with 8 bases separating them. This CDR3 contains 14 residues. CDR3 amino acids: CASSLALQQETQYF. The CDR3 DNA follows: TGCGCCAGCAGCTTGGCCTTACAACAAGAGACCCAGTACTTC.

Only one count was recorded for this clonotype. This chain links TRBV7-9 with TRBJ2-3; D remains unclear. This CDR3 comprises 18 residues. The V end was cut by 0 bases, the J end by 2 bases, with 18 bases between. CDR1 and CDR2 (germline): SEHNR, FQNEAQ (reference sequence). The CDR3 DNA reads TGTGCCAGCAGCTTAGCTCCGGGCGGTAGTGCCGTCACAGATACGCAGTATTTT. Protein product: CASSLAPGGSAVTDTQYF.

J is TRBJ1-2 and V is TRBV20-1; possible D gene TRBD1, 5 bases. V was shortened by 5 bases and J by 8 bases, with 21 bases between the two germline ends. Germline loops: CDR1 DFQATT, CDR2 SNEGSKA (reference sequence). The CDR3 sequence is 14 residues long. The DNA of the CDR3 is TGCAGTGCTCGAAACCGGGGGGGAGTGAAGGGCTACACCTTC. Amino acid sequence: CSARNRGGVKGYTF.

The rearrangement joins TRBV4-1 to TRBJ2-7, with 8 bases lining up with TRBD2. CDR3 length: 15 amino acids. Losses at the gene ends were 0 bases for V and 4 bases for J; bases not matched to a gene: 5. Germline CDR1 is MGHRA and CDR2 is YSYEKL. CDR3 residues: CASSQDRLALYEQYF. In DNA form, the CDR3 reads TGCGCCAGCAGCCAAGATAGACTAGCGTTATACGAGCAGTACTTC.

This clonotype was detected only a few times. The V call is TRBV4-3, the J call TRBJ1-1; no clear D gene. This CDR3 spans 14 amino acids. Germline V lookup: CDR1 LGHNA, CDR2 YSLEER. Trimming cost V 4 bases and J 0 bases, with 9 bases left between them. CDR3 residues: CASSRLVVNTEAFF. The CDR3 nucleotides read TGCGCCAGCAGCCGCCTAGTAGTGAACACTGAAGCTTTCTTT.

This clonotype showed up just a few times. The genes are TRBV7-2 and TRBJ2-7, with 7 positions matching TRBD1. Trimming took 3 bases from V and 5 from J; bases not matched to a gene: 13. The V gene's germline CDR1 is SGHTA and CDR2 FQGNSA. The CDR3 totals 16 residues. The CDR3 sequence is CASSLGRGKPLNEQYF. The CDR3 bases are TGTGCCAGCAGCTTGGGCAGGGGGAAGCCATTGAACGAGCAGTACTTC.

This clonotype was observed a few times. The chain couples TRBV29-1 to TRBJ2-1; 12 bases map to TRBD2. Per the germline V gene, CDR1 is SQVTM and CDR2 is ANQGSEA. This CDR3 has 14 amino acids. V lost 3 bases to trimming and J lost 4 bases; unmatched junction nucleotides: 1. The CDR3 protein is CSVDGTSGYNEQFF. The CDR3 region has the DNA TGCAGCGTTGACGGGACTAGCGGGTACAATGAGCAGTTCTTC.

This clonotype was seen a handful of times. V gene TRBV18 combines with J gene TRBJ2-5, with D maybe TRBD2 (5 bases). The V and J ends lost 10 bases and 0 bases respectively, with 18 bases between them. The CDR3 extends over 15 amino acids. Germline CDR1 is KGHSH and CDR2 is LQKENI. The CDR3 spells CATLDGRGNQETQYF. The CDR3 nucleotides read TGTGCCACCCTGGACGGCCGGGGAAACCAAGAGACCCAGTACTTC.

This clonotype was detected a few times. The chain has TRBV4-3 and TRBJ2-5, with 7 nucleotides matching TRBD1. Germline-derived CDR1 and CDR2 are LGHNA and YSLEER. V gave up 4 bases and J gave up 5 bases; unmatched junction bases: 13. The CDR3 is made up of 16 amino acids. The chain's CDR3 is CASSRGTDSWSETQYF. In DNA, the CDR3 is TGCGCCAGCAGCCGGGGGACAGACTCTTGGTCGGAGACCCAGTACTTC.

The table lists this clonotype with a few counts. The V call is TRBV27, the J call TRBJ2-7; D ambiguous. Trimming removed 5 bases at V and 2 bases at J, with 13 bases between. This CDR3 spans 14 amino acids. Germline V gene sequence: CDR1 MNHEY, CDR2 SMNVEV (reference sequence). In nucleotides, the CDR3 is TGTGCCAGCAGTCGAAGGCGGAACACCTACGAGCAGTACTTC. Translating it yields CASSRRRNTYEQYF.

This clonotype appeared many times. V and J are TRBV12-3 or TRBV12-4 and TRBJ2-5; D is possibly TRBD1 (6 bases). The CDR3 runs 14 residues. Deletions cut 5 bases from V and 4 bases from J, with 14 bases between. CDR3 DNA sequence: TGTGCCAGCAGTCATACAGGGACAACAGAGACCCAGTACTTC. This codes for CASSHTGTTETQYF.

This clonotype appeared a few times. V gene TRBV15 combines with J gene TRBJ2-7, with a tentative D call TRBD2 (6 bases). The CDR3 is made up of 17 amino acids. Germline CDR1 reads LNHNV; CDR2 reads YYDKDF (reference sequence). V was trimmed by 3 bases and J by 2 bases, leaving 20 bases between them. Here the CDR3 reads CATSRYFQRALAYEQYF. The DNA for the CDR3 is TGTGCCACCAGCAGGTATTTTCAGCGGGCCCTTGCCTACGAGCAGTACTTC. The complete variable domain, with remaining parts taken from reference TRBV15 and TRBJ2-7, reads DAMVIQNPRYQVTQFGKPVTLSCSQTLNHNVMYWYQQKSSQAPKLLFHYYDKDFNNEADTPDNFQSRRPNTSFCFLDIRSPGLGDTAMYLCATSRYFQRALAYEQYFGPGTRLTVT.

The chain is built from TRBV29-1 and TRBJ2-2, with 7 nucleotides matching TRBD2. Germline trimming cut 6 bases from V and 2 bases from J; bases unmatched to any gene: 6. This CDR3 region has 14 residues. Looked up from germline, CDR1 is SQVTM and CDR2 is ANQGSEA. The CDR3, as DNA: TGCAGCGTCCACGGGACTACTAACACCGGGGAGCTGTTTTTT. Its translation is CSVHGTTNTGELFF.

This clonotype was recorded once. The junction differs from germline at one of its ends, possibly a read error. The chain employs TRBV10-3 and TRBJ1-3; D unresolved. The germline V gene encodes CDR1 ENHRY and CDR2 SYGVKD. This CDR3 region has 15 residues. The CDR3 sequence: CALSTTASSGNTIYF. Written as DNA, the CDR3 is TGTGCCCTCAGTACCACAGCGAGCTCTGGAAACACCATATATTTT.

This clonotype has ten or more counts. The chain is built from TRBV4-2 and TRBJ2-5; TRBD2 agrees at 7 bases. In germline, CDR1 is LGHNA, CDR2 YNFKEQ. V lost 0 bases to trimming and J lost 4 bases; unmatched junction nucleotides: 8. The CDR3 extends over 16 amino acids. CDR3 loop: CASSQDGTTFLETQYF. As DNA, the CDR3 is TGTGCCAGCAGCCAAGACGGGACTACCTTCTTAGAGACCCAGTACTTC.

This clonotype was seen a few times. The rearrangement links TRBV4-3 to TRBJ1-1; no reliable D call. The CDR3 loop spans 17 amino acids. V lost 0 bases to trimming and J lost 0 bases, with 14 bases between them. CDR1 is LGHNA, CDR2 YSLEER, per germline. Written as DNA, the CDR3 is TGCGCCAGCAGCCAAGATTGGAGATCCTCCATGAACACTGAAGCTTTCTTT. Its translation is CASSQDWRSSMNTEAFF.

The table lists this clonotype with many counts. The chain carries TRBV10-2 and TRBJ2-7; D gene unclear. This CDR3 is 14 amino acids long. Trimming removed 6 bases at V and 6 bases at J, with 18 bases between. Looked up from germline, CDR1 is WSHSY and CDR2 is SAAADI. As DNA, the CDR3 is TGCGCCAGCAGCCCCCGGGCCCCTGGGGTCGAGCAGTACTTC. Translated, it gives CASSPRAPGVEQYF.

The rearrangement links TRBV6-6 to TRBJ2-1; D is unclear. Trimming removed 2 bases from V and 9 bases from J, with 8 bases in between. CDR1 is MNHNY and CDR2 is SVGAGI in the germline V gene (reference sequence). This CDR3 has 12 residues. CDR3 amino acids: CASSYGASEQFF. The CDR3 nucleotides are TGTGCCAGCAGTTACGGTGCCAGTGAGCAGTTCTTC.

The chain carries TRBV5-1 and TRBJ2-1; D may be TRBD1 (5 bases). The germline V and J ends were trimmed by 0 bases and 6 bases, with 10 bases remaining between them. From germline, CDR1 is SGHRS and CDR2 YFSETQ. This CDR3 contains 14 residues. CDR3 DNA sequence: TGCGCCAGCAGCTTGGCGACAGTAACCAATGAGCAGTTCTTC. It translates to CASSLATVTNEQFF.

The gene calls are TRBV20-1 and TRBJ1-2, with D possibly being TRBD1 (6 bases). Trimming left V 5 bases short and J 0 bases short, with 10 bases between. Germline CDR1 reads DFQATT; CDR2 reads SNEGSKA (reference sequence). The CDR3 covers 13 residues. The CDR3 DNA follows: TGCAGTGCTTTACAGGGTCCTAACTATGGCTACACCTTC. Translating gives CSALQGPNYGYTF.

This clonotype was recorded many times. This sequence joins TRBV5-1 and TRBJ1-2; D is unresolved. Trimming removed 0 bases from V and 2 bases from J, with 11 bases in between. The CDR3 runs 15 residues. Per germline, CDR1 SGHRS and CDR2 YFSETQ. CDR3 residues: CASSLAGSTNYGYTF. The CDR3 DNA sequence: TGCGCCAGCAGCTTGGCTGGGAGTACGAACTATGGCTACACCTTC.

This clonotype appeared many times. V and J are TRBV7-2 and TRBJ2-1, with a possible D match to TRBD1 (6 bases). V dropped 5 bases and J dropped 6 bases, with 11 bases sitting between them. Per germline, CDR1 SGHTA and CDR2 FQGNSA. The CDR3 runs 13 residues. CDR3 bases: TGTGCCAGCAGCACACAGGGTTCCAATGAGCAGTTCTTC. Protein: CASSTQGSNEQFF.

This clonotype was counted at least ten times. The rearrangement uses TRBV4-1 and TRBJ1-2; tentative D call: TRBD1 (5 bases). The germline gives CDR1 MGHRA, CDR2 YSYEKL. V was shortened by 3 bases and J by 3 bases, with 14 bases between the two germline ends. There are 15 residues in the CDR3. The CDR3, as DNA: TGCGCCAGCAGCCATTCCCGGGACGGAGACTATGGCTACACCTTC. Protein product: CASSHSRDGDYGYTF.

This clonotype was recorded at least ten times. The junction shows a germline mismatch at one end, possibly a read error. This sequence joins TRBV7-7 and TRBJ2-1; D is ambiguous. The CDR3 has 12 residues. Germline-derived CDR1 and CDR2 are SSHAT and FNYEAQ (reference sequence). For the CDR3, the DNA is TGTGCTAGCAGTGGGGTGGACAATGAGCAGTTCTTC. It yields the protein CASSGVDNEQFF.